This T cell receptor beta chain came from a study of blood T cells in healthy people across ages. Study-wide results and limits: Per-million-T-cell TCR beta diversity fell roughly linearly with age.

A second PCR of about 7 to 11 cycles used a sample-barcoded 5' primer and a J-beta primer mix. A single record per CDR3 protein comes from TCRdb applying MiXCR to the 5' RACE reads. The data contain about 1.6 million distinct CDR3 sequences, 30% to 35% of them seen just once; the ten biggest clones take up roughly 10%. V gave up 0 bases and J gave up 6 bases; unmatched junction bases: 3. Germline-derived CDR1 and CDR2 are GTSNPN and SVGIG (reference sequence). CDR3 length: 13 amino acids. This clonotype was recorded a few times. No antigen is known for it. Sequenced input: blood. The rearrangement uses TRBV30 and TRBJ2-7, with 9 bases lining up with TRBD2. The receptor's source is a woman in her twenties or thirties in good health. The chain's CDR3 is CAWSVRREGEQYF. The CDR3 region has the DNA TGTGCCTGGAGTGTAAGGCGGGAGGGCGAGCAGTACTTC.